This T cell receptor beta chain appears in the sequencing data of a study of molecular identifiers for immune sequencing clone quantification. TCRdb used MiXCR to reprocess the PCR reads, holding one entry per CDR3 protein. The table shows about 640,000 distinct CDR3 sequences, with just under 20% occurring only once. The CDR3 runs to 18 residues. Germline lookup yields CDR1 SGHTA and CDR2 FQGNSA. This clonotype was recorded once. An end of the junction differs from the germline gene, which may be a read error. The chain links TRBV7-2 to TRBJ1-1, with 7 bases matching TRBD1. The TCR sequence derives from a human donor in good health. Some libraries in this study had Jurkat cell RNA spiked in. Material for sequencing was naive CD8+ T cells from blood, with Jurkat cell RNA spiked in. Subset specified: FACS-sorted CD8+CD4-CCR7+CD45RA+ naive T cells. The CDR3 reads CASSFGGRGQALDTEASF. CDR3 in DNA: TGTGCCAGCAGCTTCGGCGGGAGGGGGCAGGCGCTGGACACTGAAGCTTCCTTT.